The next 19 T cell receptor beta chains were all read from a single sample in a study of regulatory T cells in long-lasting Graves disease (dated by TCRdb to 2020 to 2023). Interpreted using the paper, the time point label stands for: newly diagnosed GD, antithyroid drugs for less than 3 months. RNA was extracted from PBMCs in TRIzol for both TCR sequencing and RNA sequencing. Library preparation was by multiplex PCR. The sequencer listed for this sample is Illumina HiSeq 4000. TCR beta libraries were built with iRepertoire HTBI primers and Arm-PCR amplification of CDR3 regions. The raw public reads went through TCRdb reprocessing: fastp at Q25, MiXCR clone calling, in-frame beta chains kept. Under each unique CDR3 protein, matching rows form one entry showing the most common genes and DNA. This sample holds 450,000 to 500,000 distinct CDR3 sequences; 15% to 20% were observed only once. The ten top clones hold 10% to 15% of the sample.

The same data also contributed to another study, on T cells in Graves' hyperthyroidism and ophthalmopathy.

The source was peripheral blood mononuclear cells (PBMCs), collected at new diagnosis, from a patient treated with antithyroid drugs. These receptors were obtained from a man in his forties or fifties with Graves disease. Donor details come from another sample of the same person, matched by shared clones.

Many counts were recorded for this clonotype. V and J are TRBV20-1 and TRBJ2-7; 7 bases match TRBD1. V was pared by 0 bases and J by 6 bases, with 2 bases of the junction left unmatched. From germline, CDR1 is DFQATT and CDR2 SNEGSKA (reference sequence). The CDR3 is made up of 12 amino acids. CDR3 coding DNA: TGCAGTGCTAGAGAAGGGGGCTCCGAGCAGTACTTC. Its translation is CSAREGGSEQYF.

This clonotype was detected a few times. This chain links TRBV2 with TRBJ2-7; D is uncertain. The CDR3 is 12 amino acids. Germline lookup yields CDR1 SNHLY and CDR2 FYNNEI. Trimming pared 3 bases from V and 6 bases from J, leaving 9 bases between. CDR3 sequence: CASSDLGREQYF. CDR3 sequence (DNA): TGTGCCAGCAGTGATTTAGGCCGCGAGCAGTACTTC. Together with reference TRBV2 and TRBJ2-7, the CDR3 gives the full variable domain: EPEVTQTPSHQVTQMGQEVILRCVPISNHLYFYWYRQILGQKVEFLVSFYNNEISEKSEIFDDQFSVERPDGSNFTLKIRSTKLEDSAMYFCASSDLGREQYFGPGTRLTVT.

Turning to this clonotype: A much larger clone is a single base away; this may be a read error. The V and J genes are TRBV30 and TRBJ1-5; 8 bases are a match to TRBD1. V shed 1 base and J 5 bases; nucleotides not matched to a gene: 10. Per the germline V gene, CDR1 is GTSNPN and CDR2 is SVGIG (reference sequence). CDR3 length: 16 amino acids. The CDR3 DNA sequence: TGTGCCTGGAGTGCGAACAGGGGGGGAGGCCATCAGCCCCAGCATTTT. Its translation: CAWSANRGGGHQPQHF.

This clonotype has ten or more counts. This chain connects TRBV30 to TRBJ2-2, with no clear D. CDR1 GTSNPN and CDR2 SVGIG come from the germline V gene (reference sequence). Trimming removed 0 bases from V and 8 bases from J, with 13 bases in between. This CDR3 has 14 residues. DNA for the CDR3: TGTGCCTGGAGTGTACGAGGAGCCGGGGGGGAGCTGTTTTTT. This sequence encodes CAWSVRGAGGELFF.

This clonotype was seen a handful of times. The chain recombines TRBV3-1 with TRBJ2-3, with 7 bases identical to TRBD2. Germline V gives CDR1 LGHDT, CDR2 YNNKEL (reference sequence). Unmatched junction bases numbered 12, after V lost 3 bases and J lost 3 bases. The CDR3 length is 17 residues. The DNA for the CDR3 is TGTGCCAGCAGCCAGCGGGCGGGAGTTAAGGGGACAGATACGCAGTATTTT. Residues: CASSQRAGVKGTDTQYF.

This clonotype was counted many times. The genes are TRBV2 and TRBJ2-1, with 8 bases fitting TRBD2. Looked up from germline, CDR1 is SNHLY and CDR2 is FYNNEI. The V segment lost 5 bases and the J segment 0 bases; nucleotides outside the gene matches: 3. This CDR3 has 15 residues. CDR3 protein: CASSRAGDSYNEQFF. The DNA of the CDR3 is TGTGCCAGCAGTCGAGCGGGAGACTCCTACAATGAGCAGTTCTTC.

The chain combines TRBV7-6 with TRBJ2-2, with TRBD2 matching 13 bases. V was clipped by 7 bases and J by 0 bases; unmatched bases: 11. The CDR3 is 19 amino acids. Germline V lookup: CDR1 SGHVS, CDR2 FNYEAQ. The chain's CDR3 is CASTMRTSGSWANTGELFF. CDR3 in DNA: TGTGCCAGCACGATGAGGACTAGCGGGAGTTGGGCGAACACCGGGGAGCTGTTTTTT.

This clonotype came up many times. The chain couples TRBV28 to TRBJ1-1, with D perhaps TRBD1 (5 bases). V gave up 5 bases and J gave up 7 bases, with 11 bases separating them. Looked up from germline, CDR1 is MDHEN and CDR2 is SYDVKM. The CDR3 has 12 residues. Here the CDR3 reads CASSLQENEAFF. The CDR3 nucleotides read TGTGCCAGCAGTCTACAGGAAAATGAAGCTTTCTTT.

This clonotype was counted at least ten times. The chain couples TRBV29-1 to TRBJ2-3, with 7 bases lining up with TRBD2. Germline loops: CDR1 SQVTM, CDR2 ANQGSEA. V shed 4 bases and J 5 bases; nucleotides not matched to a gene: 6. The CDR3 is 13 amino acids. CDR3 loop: CSVGLAVGDTQYF. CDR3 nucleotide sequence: TGCAGCGTTGGACTAGCAGTGGGAGATACGCAGTATTTT.

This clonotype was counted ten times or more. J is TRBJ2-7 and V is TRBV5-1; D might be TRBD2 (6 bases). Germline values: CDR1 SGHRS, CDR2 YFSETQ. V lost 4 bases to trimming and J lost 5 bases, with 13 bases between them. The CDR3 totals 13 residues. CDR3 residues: CASSLLRDNEQYF. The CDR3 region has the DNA TGCGCCAGCAGCCTTCTGCGGGATAACGAGCAGTACTTC.

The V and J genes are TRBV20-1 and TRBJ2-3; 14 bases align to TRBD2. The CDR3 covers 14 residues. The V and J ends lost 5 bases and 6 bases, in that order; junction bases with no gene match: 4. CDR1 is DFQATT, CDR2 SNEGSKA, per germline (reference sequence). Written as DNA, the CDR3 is TGCAGTGCTTTTCGGACTAGCGGGAGGGATACGCAGTATTTT. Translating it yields CSAFRTSGRDTQYF.

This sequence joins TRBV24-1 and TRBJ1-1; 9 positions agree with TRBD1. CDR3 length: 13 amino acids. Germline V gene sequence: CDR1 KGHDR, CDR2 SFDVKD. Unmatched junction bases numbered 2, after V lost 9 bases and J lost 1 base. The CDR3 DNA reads TGTGCCACCGCGGGACAGGGGAACACTGAAGCTTTCTTT. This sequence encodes CATAGQGNTEAFF.

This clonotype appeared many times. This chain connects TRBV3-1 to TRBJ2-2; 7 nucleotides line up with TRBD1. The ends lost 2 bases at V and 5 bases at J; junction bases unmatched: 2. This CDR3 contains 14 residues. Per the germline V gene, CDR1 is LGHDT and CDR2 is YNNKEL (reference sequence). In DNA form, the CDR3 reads TGTGCCAGCAGCCAATCGACAGGGACCGGGGAGCTGTTTTTT. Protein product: CASSQSTGTGELFF.

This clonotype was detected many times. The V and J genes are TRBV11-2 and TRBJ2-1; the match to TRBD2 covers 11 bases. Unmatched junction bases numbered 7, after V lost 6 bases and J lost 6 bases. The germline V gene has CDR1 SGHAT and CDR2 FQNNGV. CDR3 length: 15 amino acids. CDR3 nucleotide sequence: TGTGCCAGCAGTCCCATGGGACTAGCGGTCAATGAGCAGTTCTTC. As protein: CASSPMGLAVNEQFF.

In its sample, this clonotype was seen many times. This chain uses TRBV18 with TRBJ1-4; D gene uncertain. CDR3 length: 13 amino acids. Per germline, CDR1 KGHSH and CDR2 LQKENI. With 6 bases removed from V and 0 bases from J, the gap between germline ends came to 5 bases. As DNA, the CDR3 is TGTGCCAGCTCCGCGGCAACTAATGAAAAACTGTTTTTT. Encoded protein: CASSAATNEKLFF.

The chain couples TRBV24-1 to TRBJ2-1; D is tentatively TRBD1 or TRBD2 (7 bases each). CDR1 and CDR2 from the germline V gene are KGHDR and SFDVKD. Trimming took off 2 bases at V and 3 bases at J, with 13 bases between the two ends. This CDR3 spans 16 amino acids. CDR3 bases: TGTGCCACCAGTGATTCAGGGGGGGATTTCTACAATGAGCAGTTCTTC. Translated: CATSDSGGDFYNEQFF.

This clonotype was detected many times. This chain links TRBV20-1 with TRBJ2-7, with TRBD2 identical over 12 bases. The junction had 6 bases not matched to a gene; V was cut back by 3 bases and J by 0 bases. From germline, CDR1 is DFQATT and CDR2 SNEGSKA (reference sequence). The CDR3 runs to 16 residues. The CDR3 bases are TGCAGTGCTAGCCTTACTAGCGGGAGGCGCTCCTACGAGCAGTACTTC. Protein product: CSASLTSGRRSYEQYF.

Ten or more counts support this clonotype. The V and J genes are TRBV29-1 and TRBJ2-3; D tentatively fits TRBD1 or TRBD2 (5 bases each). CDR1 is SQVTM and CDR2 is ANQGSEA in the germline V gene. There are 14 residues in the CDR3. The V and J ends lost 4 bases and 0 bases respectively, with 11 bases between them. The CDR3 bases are TGCAGCGTTGTGATTTGGGGGAGCACAGATACGCAGTATTTT. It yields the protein CSVVIWGSTDTQYF.

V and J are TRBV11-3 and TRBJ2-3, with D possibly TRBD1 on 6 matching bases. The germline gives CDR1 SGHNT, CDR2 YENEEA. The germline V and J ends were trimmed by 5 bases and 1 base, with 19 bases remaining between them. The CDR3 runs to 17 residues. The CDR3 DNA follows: TGTGCCAGCAGCGTCATGAAACAGGGCCTCCGCACAGATACGCAGTATTTT. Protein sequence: CASSVMKQGLRTDTQYF.